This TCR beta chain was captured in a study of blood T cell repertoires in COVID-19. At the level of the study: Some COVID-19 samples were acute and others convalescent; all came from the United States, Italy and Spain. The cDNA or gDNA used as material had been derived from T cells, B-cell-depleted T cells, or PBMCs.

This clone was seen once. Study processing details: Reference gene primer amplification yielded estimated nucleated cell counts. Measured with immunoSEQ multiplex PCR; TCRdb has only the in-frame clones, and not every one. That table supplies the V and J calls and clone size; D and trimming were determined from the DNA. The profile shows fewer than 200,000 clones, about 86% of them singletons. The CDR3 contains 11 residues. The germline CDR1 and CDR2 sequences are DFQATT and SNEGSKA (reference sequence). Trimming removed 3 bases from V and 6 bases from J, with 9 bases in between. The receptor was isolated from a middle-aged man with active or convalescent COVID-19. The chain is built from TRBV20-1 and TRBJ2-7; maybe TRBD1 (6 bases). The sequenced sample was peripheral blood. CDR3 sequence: CSARAGVEQYF. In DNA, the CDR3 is TGCAGTGCTAGGGCAGGGGTCGAGCAGTACTTC.